This T cell receptor (beta chain) stems from a study of T cell repertoires in cytomegalovirus infection. This clonotype was detected only a few times. The antigen is unknown. The CDR3 is 14 amino acids. Deletions cut 6 bases from V and 0 bases from J, with 9 bases between. CDR1 is MNHEY, CDR2 SMNVEV, per germline (reference sequence). Using its own MiXCR run on the reads, TCRdb lists one record per CDR3 protein. The table records 360,000 or so distinct CDR3 sequences, approximately 30% of them present only once. The material sequenced was cultured PBMCs, taken from culture after CMV antigen stimulation. The TCR originated in a human donor in good health (CMV status not recorded). Some clones in this sample may be carry-over from other donors' samples. This chain joins TRBV27 and TRBJ1-5; D might be TRBD1 (6 bases). The chain's CDR3 is CASSQGISNQPQHF. The CDR3 DNA reads as TGTGCCAGCAGCCAGGGGATTAGCAATCAGCCCCAGCATTTT.